The entry that follows covers one T cell receptor beta chain sequence. The antigen this receptor binds is unknown. Base qualities are not provided; no much larger clone lies one nucleotide away. TCRbeta CDR3 regions were amplified from genomic DNA using the immunoSEQ Assay, a bias-controlled multiplex PCR. The original pipeline was this. The number of nucleated cells in each sample was estimated by amplification of reference gene primers within the assay. To quantify the absolute abundance of each unique TCRbeta CDR3 rearrangement, sequence reads were collapsed and filtered. For each sample, productive Simpson clonality was calculated by taking the square root of Simpson's diversity index across productive rearrangements. Here the immuneACCESS table is served through TCRdb, limited to in-frame sequences with V and J called. Missing clones are a known gap in these copies; in checked studies unresolved V genes cover under half, and the rest lacks a known reason. V and J calls and clone size follow that table, whereas D and trimming were derived from the DNA. The sample table contains a few hundred thousand clones; only one count was recorded for roughly 84% of them. About 7% of the sample is taken by the ten largest.

There are 14 amino acids in the CDR3, from cysteine to valine inclusive. Only the CDR3 region is kept as DNA, spanning 42 bases read in frame from base 1. The junction shows trimming of 0 bases on V and 3 bases on J, and the gene matches do not reach 3 bases of it. The germline V gene encodes CDR1 SGHTS and CDR2 YDEGEE. The data derive from a study of blood T cell repertoires in COVID-19 (dated by TCRdb to the early 2020s). Turning to the overall study: The collaborator samples originated in the United States, Italy and Spain and spanned the acute and convalescent phases of COVID-19. The prospective study material was composed of cDNA or gDNA derived from T cells, B-cell-depleted T cells, or PBMCs. Deeply sampled blood TCRbeta repertoires from subjects exposed to, actively infected with, or recovered from COVID-19 were included in the dataset. A freely available public database, intended as a resource for researchers studying the immune response to SARS-CoV-2, is where the repertoires were released. Samples were obtained from the ongoing ImmuneRACE study (first 160 participants) and from over 1,000 subjects provided by 6 global collaborators. Nearly every sample came with metadata listing a de-identified subject ID, COVID-19 status, age in years and sex. Where available, HLA class I and class II types were taken from metadata supplied by the sample provider and were not determined by assay-based typing.

What the work shows at the level of the full study, not this receptor alone: Clinical and demographic metadata were provided uncurated, with the amount varying by source and participant.

In the prospective study, participants were 18 to 89 years old, resided in approximately 25 geographic areas of the United States, and were enrolled through a virtual design. To assign participants to cohorts, the prospective study relied on clinical history that participants themselves reported in a screening survey and a study questionnaire. For ImmuneRACE Cohort 3, a participant was defined as recovered based on two consecutive negative NP/OP PCR tests, clearance by a healthcare professional, or resolution of symptoms. In the prospective study, whole blood, serum and a nasopharyngeal or oropharyngeal swab were collected from each participant by mobile phlebotomists. Over an approximately 2-month period, participants in the prospective study had the option of providing additional blood draws and questionnaires. Prospective study blood samples were shipped either frozen or at room temperature before DNA extraction.

This receptor chain uses TRBV5-8 and TRBJ2-7; a stretch of 7 junction bases matches TRBD2. Sequenced input: PBMCs or T cells enriched from blood (not recorded which). The receptor was derived from a woman between 35 and 50 years old who had recovered from COVID-19. The CDR3 protein sequence reads: CASSLDSGYYEQYV. The nucleotides are TGTGCCAGCAGCTTGGATAGCGGGTACTACGAGCAGTACGTC.